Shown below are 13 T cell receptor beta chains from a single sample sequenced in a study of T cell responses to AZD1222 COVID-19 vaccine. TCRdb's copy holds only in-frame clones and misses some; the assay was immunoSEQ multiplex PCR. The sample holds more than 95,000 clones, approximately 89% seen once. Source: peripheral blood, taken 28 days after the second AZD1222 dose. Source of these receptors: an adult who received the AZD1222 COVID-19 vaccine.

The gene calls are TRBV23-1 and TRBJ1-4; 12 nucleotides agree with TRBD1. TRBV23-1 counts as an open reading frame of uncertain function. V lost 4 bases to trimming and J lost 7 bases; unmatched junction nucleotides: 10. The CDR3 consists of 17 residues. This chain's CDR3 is CASSPGGQGAFGEKLFF. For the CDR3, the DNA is TGCGCCAGCAGTCCGGGGGGACAGGGGGCGTTCGGTGAAAAACTGTTTTTT.

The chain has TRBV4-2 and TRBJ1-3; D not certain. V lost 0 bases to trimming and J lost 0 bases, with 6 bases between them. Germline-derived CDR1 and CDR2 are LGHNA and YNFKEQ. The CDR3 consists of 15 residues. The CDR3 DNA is TGTGCCAGCAGCCAAGAAAAAACCTCTGGAAACACCATATATTTT. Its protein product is CASSQEKTSGNTIYF.

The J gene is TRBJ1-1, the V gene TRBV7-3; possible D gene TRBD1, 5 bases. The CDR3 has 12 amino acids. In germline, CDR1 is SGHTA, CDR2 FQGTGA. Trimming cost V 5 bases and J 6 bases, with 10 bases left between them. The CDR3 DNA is TGTGCCAGCAGCCCGAGGGGTGCTGAAGCTTTCTTT. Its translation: CASSPRGAEAFF.

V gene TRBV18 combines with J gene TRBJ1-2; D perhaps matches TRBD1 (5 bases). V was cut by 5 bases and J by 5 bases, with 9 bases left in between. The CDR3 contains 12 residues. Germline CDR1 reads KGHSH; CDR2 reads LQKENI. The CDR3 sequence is CASSGTVYGYTF. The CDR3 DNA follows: TGTGCCAGCTCAGGGACGGTTTATGGCTACACCTTC.

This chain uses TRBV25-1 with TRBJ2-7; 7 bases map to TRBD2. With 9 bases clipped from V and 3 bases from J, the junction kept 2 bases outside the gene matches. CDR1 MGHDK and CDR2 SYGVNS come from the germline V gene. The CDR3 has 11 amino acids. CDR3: CASSGGYEQYF. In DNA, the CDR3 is TGTGCCAGTTCGGGGGGCTACGAGCAGTACTTC.

This CDR3 is CASSYGNRQNTEAFF. In DNA form, the CDR3 reads TGTGCCAGCAGTTACGGGAACAGACAGAACACTGAAGCTTTCTTT. This chain joins TRBV6-5 and TRBJ1-1, with unresolved D. CDR3 length equals 15 residues. Germline CDR1 MNHEY, CDR2 SVGAGI. The germline V and J ends were trimmed by 2 bases and 1 base, with 11 bases remaining between them.

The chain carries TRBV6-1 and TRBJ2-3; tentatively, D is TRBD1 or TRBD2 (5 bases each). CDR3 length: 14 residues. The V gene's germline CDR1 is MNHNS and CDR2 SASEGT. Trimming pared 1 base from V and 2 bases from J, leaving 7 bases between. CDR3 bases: TGTGCCAGCAGTGAAGGGGGGAACACAGATACGCAGTATTTT. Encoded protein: CASSEGGNTDTQYF.

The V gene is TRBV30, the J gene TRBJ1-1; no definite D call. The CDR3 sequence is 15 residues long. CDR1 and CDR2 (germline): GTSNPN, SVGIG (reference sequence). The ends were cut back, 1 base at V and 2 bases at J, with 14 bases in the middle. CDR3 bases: TGTGCCTGGAGTGACCGTCAAAGGGCAAACACTGAAGCTTTCTTT. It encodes CAWSDRQRANTEAFF. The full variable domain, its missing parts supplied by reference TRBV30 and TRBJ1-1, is SQTIHQWPATLVQPVGSPLSLECTVEGTSNPNLYWYRQAAGRGLQLLFYSVGIGQISSEVPQNLSASRPQDRQFILSSKKLLLSDSGFYLCAWSDRQRANTEAFFGQGTRLTVV.

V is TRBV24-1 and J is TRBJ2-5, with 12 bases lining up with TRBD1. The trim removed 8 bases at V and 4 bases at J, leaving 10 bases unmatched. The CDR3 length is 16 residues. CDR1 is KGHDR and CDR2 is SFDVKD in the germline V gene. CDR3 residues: CATTTGTGGPLETQYF. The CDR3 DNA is TGTGCCACCACCACCGGGACAGGGGGCCCCCTAGAGACCCAGTACTTC.

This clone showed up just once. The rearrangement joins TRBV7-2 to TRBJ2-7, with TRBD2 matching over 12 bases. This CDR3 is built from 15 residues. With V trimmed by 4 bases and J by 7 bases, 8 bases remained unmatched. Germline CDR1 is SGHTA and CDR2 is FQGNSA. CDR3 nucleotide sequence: TGTGCCAGCAGCTATAATTCCGGGACTAGCGGGGAGCAGTACTTC. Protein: CASSYNSGTSGEQYF.

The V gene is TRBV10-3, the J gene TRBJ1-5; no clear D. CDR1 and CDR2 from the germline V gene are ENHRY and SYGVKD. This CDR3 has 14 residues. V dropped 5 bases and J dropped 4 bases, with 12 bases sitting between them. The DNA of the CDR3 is TGTGCCATCAGTACCGGTCAGATAAATCAGCCCCAGCATTTT. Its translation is CAISTGQINQPQHF.

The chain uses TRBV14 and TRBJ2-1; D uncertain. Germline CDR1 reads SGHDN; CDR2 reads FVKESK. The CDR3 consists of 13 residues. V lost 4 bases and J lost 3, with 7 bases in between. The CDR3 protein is CASSPSYYNEQFF. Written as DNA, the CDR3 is TGTGCCAGCAGCCCCTCATACTACAATGAGCAGTTCTTC. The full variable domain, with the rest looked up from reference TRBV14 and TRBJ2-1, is EAGVTQFPSHSVIEKGQTVTLRCDPISGHDNLYWYRRVMGKEIKFLLHFVKESKQDESGMPNNRFLAERTGGTYSTLKVQPAELEDSGVYFCASSPSYYNEQFFGPGTRLTVL.

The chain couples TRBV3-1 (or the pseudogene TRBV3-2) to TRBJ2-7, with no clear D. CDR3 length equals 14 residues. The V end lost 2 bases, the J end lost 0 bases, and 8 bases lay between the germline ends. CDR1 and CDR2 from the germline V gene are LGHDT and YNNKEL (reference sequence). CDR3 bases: TGTGCCAGCAGCCAAACCTATACCTCCTACGAGCAGTACTTC. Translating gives CASSQTYTSYEQYF.